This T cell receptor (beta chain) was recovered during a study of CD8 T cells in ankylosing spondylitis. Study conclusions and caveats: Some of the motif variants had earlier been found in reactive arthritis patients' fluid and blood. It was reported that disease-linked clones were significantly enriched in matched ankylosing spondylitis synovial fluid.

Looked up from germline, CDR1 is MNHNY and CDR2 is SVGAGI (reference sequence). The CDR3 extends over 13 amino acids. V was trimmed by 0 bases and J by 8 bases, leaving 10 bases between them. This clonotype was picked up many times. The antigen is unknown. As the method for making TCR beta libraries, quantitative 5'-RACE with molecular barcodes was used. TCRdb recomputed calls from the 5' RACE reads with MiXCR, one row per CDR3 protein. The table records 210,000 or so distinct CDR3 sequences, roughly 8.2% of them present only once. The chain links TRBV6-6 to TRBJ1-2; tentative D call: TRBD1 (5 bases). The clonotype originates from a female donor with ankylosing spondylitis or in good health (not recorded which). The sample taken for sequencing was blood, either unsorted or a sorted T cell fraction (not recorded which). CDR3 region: CASSYSLAGGYTF. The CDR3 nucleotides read TGTGCCAGCAGTTACTCCTTAGCAGGGGGCTACACCTTC.